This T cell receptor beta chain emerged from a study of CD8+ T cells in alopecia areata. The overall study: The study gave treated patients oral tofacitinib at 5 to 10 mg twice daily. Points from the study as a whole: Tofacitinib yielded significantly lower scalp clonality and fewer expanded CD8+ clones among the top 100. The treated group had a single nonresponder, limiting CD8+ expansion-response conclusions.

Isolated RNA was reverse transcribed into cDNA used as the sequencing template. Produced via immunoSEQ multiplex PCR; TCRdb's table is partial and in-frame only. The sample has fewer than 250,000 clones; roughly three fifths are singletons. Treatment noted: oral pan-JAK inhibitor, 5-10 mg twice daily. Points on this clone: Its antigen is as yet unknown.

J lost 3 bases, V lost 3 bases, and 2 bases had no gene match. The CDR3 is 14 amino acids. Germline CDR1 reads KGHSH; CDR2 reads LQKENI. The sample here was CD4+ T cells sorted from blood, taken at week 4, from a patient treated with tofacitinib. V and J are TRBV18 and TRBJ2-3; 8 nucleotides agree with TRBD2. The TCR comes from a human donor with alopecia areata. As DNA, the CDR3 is TGTGCCAGCTCACCGGTAGCGGGGACAGATACGCAGTATTTT. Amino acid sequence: CASSPVAGTDTQYF.